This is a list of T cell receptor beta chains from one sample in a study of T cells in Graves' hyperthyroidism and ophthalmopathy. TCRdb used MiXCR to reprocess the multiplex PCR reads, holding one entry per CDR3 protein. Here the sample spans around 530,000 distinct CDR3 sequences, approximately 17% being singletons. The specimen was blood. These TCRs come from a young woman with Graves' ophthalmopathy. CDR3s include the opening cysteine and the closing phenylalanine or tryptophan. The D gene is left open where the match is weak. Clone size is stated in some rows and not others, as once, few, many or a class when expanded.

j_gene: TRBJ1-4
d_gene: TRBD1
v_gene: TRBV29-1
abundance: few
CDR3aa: CSVAGQGLTNEKLFF
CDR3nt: TGCAGCGTTGCGGGACAGGGACTCACTAATGAAAAACTGTTTTTT

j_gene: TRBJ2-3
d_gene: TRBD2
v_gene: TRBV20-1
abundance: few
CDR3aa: CSASAMGLASTDTQYF
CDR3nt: TGCAGTGCTAGTGCGATGGGACTAGCGAGCACAGATACGCAGTATTTT

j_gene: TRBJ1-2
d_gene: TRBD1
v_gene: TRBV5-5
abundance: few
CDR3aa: CASSLQGAPLYGYTF
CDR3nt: TGTGCCAGCAGCTTACAGGGGGCGCCCCTATATGGCTACACCTTC

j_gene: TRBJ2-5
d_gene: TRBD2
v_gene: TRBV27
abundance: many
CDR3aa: CASSSLIAGRSPQYF
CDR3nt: TGTGCCAGCAGTTCCCTGATAGCGGGGCGCTCCCCCCAGTACTTC

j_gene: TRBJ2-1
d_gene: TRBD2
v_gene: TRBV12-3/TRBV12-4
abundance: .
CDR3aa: CASTVAGAPLNEQFF
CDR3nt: TGTGCCAGCACCGTAGCGGGAGCTCCTCTCAATGAGCAGTTCTTC

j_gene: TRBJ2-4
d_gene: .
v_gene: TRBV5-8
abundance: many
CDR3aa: CASSLGNVKNIQYF
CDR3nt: TGTGCCAGCAGCTTGGGAAATGTCAAAAACATTCAGTACTTC

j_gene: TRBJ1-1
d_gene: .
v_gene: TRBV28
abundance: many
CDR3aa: CASSFRAPTEAFF
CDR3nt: TGTGCCAGCAGTTTCCGGGCCCCCACTGAAGCTTTCTTT

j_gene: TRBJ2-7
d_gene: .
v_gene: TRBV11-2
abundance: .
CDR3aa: CASRESPYEQYF
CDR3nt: TGTGCCAGTCGGGAGAGCCCGTACGAGCAGTACTTC

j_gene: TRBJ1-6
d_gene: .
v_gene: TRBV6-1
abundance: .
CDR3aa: CASSLVAPPNSPLHF
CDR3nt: TGTGCCAGCAGCCTAGTTGCACCGCCGAATTCACCCCTCCACTTT

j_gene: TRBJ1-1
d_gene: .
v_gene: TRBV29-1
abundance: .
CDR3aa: CSAPGPEAFF
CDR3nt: TGCAGCGCCCCAGGACCTGAAGCTTTCTTT

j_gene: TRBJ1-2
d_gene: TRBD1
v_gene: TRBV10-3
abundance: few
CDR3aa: CASGTGPHMYGYTF
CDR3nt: TGTGCCAGCGGGACAGGGCCACACATGTATGGCTACACCTTC

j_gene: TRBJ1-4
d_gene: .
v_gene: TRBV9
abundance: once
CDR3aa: CASSVGGGEKLFF
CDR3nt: TGTGCCAGCAGCGTAGGAGGAGGGGAAAAACTGTTTTTT

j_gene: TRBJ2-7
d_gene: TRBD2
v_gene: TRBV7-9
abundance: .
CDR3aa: CASSSGTSRSYEQYF
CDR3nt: TGTGCCAGCAGCTCCGGGACTAGCCGTTCCTACGAGCAGTACTTC

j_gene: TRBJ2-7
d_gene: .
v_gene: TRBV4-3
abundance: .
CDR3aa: CASSQVPLVGEQYF
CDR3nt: TGCGCCAGCAGCCAAGTTCCCCTGGTGGGTGAGCAGTACTTC

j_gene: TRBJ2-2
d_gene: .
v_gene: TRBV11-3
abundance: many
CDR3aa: CASSLVGNGELFF
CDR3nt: TGTGCCAGCAGCTTAGTAGGAAACGGGGAGCTGTTTTTT

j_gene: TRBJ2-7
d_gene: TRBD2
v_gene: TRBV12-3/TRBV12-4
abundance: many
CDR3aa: CASSLGLATTYEQYF
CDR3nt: TGTGCCAGCAGTTTAGGACTAGCAACCACCTACGAGCAGTACTTC

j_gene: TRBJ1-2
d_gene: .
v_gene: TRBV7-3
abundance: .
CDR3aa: CASSLKASGIYGYTF
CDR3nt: TGTGCCAGCAGCTTAAAGGCGTCGGGGATATATGGCTACACCTTC

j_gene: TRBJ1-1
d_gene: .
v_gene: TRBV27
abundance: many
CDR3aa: CASSYTASNTEAFF
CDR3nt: TGTGCCAGCAGTTACACGGCTTCGAACACTGAAGCTTTCTTT

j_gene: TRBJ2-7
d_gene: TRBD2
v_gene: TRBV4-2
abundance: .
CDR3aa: CASSQELASGSFGEQYF
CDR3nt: TGTGCCAGCAGCCAAGAATTGGCTAGCGGGAGCTTTGGTGAGCAGTACTTC

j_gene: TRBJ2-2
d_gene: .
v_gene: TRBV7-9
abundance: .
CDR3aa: CASSFRRPGELFF
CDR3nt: TGTGCCAGCAGTTTCCGGAGGCCGGGGGAGCTGTTTTTT

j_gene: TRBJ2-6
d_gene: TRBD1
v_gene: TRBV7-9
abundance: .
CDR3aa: CASSLALVGTGFSGANVLTF
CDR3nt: TGTGCCAGCAGCTTAGCGCTGGTAGGGACAGGGTTCTCTGGGGCCAACGTCCTGACTTTC

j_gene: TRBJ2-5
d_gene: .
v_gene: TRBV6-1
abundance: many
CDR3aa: CASSELSPQNQETQYF
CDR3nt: TGTGCCAGCAGTGAATTGTCACCCCAAAACCAAGAGACCCAGTACTTC

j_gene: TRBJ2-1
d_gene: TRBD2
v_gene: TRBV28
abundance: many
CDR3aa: CASGGSSGGAYNEQFF
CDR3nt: TGTGCCAGCGGGGGGAGTAGCGGGGGGGCCTACAATGAGCAGTTCTTC

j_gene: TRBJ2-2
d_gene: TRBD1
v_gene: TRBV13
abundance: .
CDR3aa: CASCPGTEIPTGELFF
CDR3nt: TGTGCCTCCTGTCCCGGGACAGAAATTCCCACCGGGGAGCTGTTTTTT

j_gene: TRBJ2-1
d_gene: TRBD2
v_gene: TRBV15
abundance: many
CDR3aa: CATSVAGAYNEQFF
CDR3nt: TGTGCCACCAGCGTGGCGGGGGCCTACAATGAGCAGTTCTTC

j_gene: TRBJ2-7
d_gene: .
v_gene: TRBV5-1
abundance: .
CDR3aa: CASSLEGGRFSYEQYF
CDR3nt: TGCGCCAGCAGCTTGGAAGGCGGGCGCTTTTCCTACGAGCAGTACTTC

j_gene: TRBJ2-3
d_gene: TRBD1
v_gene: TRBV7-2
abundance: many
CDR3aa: CASGGQGADTQYF
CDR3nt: TGTGCCAGCGGCGGACAGGGGGCAGATACGCAGTATTTT

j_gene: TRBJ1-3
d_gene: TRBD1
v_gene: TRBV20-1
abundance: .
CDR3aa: CSAGDRGTGNTIYF
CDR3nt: TGCAGTGCCGGGGACAGGGGAACTGGAAACACCATATATTTT

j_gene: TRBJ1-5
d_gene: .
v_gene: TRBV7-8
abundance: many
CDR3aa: CASSLEEWHTNQPQHF
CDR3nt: TGTGCCAGCAGCTTAGAAGAGTGGCACACCAATCAGCCCCAGCATTTT

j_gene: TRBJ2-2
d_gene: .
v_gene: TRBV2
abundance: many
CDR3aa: CASSGEGGLVNTGELFF
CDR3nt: TGTGCCAGCAGTGGGGAGGGGGGCTTAGTAAACACCGGGGAGCTGTTTTTT

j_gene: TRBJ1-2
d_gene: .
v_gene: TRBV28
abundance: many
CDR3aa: CASSQDKYNYGYTF
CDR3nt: TGTGCCAGCAGTCAAGACAAGTATAACTATGGCTACACCTTC

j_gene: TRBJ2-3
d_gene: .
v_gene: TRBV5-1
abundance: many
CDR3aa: CASRGSTDTQYF
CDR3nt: TGCGCCAGCAGGGGGTCCACAGATACGCAGTATTTT

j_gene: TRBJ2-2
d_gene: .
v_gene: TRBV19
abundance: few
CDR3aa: CASSNRRTPSGELFF
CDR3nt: TGTGCCAGTAGTAACCGGAGGACCCCATCCGGGGAGCTGTTTTTT

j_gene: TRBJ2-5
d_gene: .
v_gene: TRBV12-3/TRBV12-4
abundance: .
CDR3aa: CASSRVQETQYF
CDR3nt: TGTGCCAGCAGCCGGGTTCAAGAGACCCAGTACTTC

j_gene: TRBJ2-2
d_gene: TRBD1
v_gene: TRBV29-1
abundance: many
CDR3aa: CSVGRQGDITGELFF
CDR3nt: TGCAGCGTTGGACGACAGGGGGACATCACCGGGGAGCTGTTTTTT

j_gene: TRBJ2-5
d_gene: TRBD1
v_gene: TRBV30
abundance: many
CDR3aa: CAWGTGGSETQYF
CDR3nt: TGTGCCTGGGGAACAGGGGGCTCGGAGACCCAGTACTTC

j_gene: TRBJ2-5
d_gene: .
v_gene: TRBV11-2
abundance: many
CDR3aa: CASSLGRLSYF
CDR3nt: TGTGCCAGCAGCTTAGGGAGGCTTTCCTACTTC

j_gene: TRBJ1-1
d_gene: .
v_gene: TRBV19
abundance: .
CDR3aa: CGTGITEAFF
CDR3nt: TGTGGCACGGGGATCACTGAAGCTTTCTTT

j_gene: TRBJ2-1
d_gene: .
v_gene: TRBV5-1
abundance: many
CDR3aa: CASSLGRGGHNEQFF
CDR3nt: TGCGCCAGCAGCTTAGGGCGGGGCGGTCACAATGAGCAGTTCTTC

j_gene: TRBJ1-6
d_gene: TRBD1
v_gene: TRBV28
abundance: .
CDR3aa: CASGTGYNSPLHF
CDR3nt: TGTGCCAGCGGGACAGGGTATAATTCACCCCTCCACTTT

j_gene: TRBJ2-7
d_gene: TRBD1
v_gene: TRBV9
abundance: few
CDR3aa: CASSGARDRPSYEQYF
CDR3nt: TGTGCCAGCAGCGGCGCCCGGGACAGACCGTCCTACGAGCAGTACTTC

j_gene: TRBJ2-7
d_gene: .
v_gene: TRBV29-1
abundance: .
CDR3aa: CSVEETAGSPYEQYF
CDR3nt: TGCAGCGTTGAAGAGACGGCAGGGAGCCCCTACGAGCAGTACTTC

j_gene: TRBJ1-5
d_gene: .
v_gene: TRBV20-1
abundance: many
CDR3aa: CSAREGGSNQPQHF
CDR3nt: TGCAGTGCTAGAGAGGGGGGCAGCAATCAGCCCCAGCATTTT

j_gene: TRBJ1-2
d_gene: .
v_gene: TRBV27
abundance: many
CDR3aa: CASSLYREGGWDGYTF
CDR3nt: TGTGCCAGCAGCCTTTATCGAGAAGGCGGCTGGGATGGCTACACCTTC

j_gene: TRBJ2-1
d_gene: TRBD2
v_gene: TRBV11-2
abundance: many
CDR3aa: CASSPSTSYEQFF
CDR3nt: TGTGCCAGCAGCCCGTCGACTAGCTATGAGCAGTTCTTC

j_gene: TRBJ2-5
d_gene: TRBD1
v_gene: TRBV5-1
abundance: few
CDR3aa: CASSFEGAKETQYF
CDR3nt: TGCGCCAGCAGCTTTGAGGGGGCGAAAGAGACCCAGTACTTC

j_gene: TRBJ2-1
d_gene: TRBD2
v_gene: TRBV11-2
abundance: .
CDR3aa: CASSFRAGVNNEQFF
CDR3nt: TGTGCCAGCAGCTTCCGAGCGGGAGTGAACAATGAGCAGTTCTTC

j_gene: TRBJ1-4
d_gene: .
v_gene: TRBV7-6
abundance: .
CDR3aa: CASSLTGLGGEKLFF
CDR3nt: TGTGCCAGCAGCTTAACGGGCCTCGGGGGGGAAAAACTGTTTTTT

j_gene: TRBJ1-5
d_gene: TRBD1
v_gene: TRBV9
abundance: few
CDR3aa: CASSNGTGDSRPQHF
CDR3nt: TGTGCCAGCAGCAACGGGACAGGGGATTCACGGCCCCAGCATTTT

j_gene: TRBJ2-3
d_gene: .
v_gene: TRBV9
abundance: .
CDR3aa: CASSPRDTSSTDTQYF
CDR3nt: TGTGCCAGCAGCCCCCGGGACACCTCTAGCACAGATACGCAGTATTTT